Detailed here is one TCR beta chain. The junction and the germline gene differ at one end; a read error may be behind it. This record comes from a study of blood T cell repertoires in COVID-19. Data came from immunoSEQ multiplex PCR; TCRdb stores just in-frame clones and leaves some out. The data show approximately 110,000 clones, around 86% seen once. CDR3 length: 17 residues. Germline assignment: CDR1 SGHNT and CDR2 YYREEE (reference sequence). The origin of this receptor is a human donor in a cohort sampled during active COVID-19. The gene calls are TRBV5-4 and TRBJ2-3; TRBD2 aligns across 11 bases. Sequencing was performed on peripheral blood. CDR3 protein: CASSLTNPGLAEGDRHF. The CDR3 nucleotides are TGTGCCAGCAGCTTGACAAATCCGGGACTAGCGGAGGGAGATAGACATTTT.